This TCR beta chain was recovered during a study of blood T cell repertoires in COVID-19. Trimming cost V 0 bases and J 4 bases, with 18 bases left between them. The length of the CDR3 is 17 residues. The germline V gene encodes CDR1 KGHSH and CDR2 LQKENI. In the original analysis: Nucleated cell number was recorded as an estimate derived from reference gene primer amplification. Using immunoSEQ multiplex PCR, the repertoire was profiled, and TCRdb retains in-frame clones only, with some absent. V, J and clone size were drawn from that table, and D and trimming were deduced from the DNA. Of about 200,000 clones in the sample, about 90% are singletons; the top ten hold 1.2%. Participants were aged about 18 to 100 years from approximately 23 US areas.

This TCR came from a man in his thirties or forties who had recovered from COVID-19. The sequencing input was PBMCs or T cells enriched from blood (not recorded which). This sequence joins TRBV18 and TRBJ1-2; D may be TRBD1 (5 bases). CDR3 amino acids: CASSPPNEAGMGYGYTF. The CDR3 nucleotides read TGTGCCAGCTCACCACCGAATGAGGCAGGGATGGGCTATGGCTACACCTTC.